One sample yielded the 8 T cell receptor beta chains listed below, sequenced in a study of memory B cells and T cells in multiple sclerosis (dated by TCRdb to the late 2010s). After CFSE-labeled PBMCs were cultured without any stimulus, the autoproliferating (CFSEdim) and non-proliferating (CFSEhi) T cell fractions were each sequenced on their own. In total, more than 4x10^7 CFSE-labeled PBMCs were cultured without stimulus for under 8 days, after which replicate wells were pooled. No antigen has been identified for these receptors. Receptor amplification or capture employed the immunoSEQ multiplex PCR assay. In its TCRdb copy, this immuneACCESS table keeps in-frame sequences only and misses some clones. Where compared with another copy, unresolved V genes explain less than half of these, and the others have no known cause. This sample lists roughly 30,000 clones; around 86% were detected once. The ten largest clones add up to roughly 2.7% of the sample.

Sequencing was carried out using PBMCs from blood kept in culture. Receptor source: a human donor with multiple sclerosis.

The gene calls are TRBV10-3 and TRBJ1-1, with 9 bases fitting TRBD1. The CDR3 spans 15 residues. The ends lost 0 bases at V and 10 bases at J; junction bases unmatched: 9. Germline V lookup: CDR1 ENHRY, CDR2 SYGVKD. The CDR3 DNA follows: TGTGCCATCAGTGAGTCTGGGGACAGGGTGAGGGCAGCTTTCTTT. Its translation is CAISESGDRVRAAFF.

J is TRBJ1-1 and V is TRBV6-5; weak D call: TRBD1 (6 bases). The CDR3 totals 14 residues. Germline V gene sequence: CDR1 MNHEY, CDR2 SVGAGI. The germline V and J ends were trimmed by 4 bases and 4 bases, with 13 bases remaining between them. Here the CDR3 reads CASSWGGSGTEAFF. The DNA of the CDR3 is TGTGCCAGCAGTTGGGGGGGCAGTGGCACTGAAGCTTTCTTT.

This sequence joins TRBV5-1 and TRBJ2-2; D is ambiguous. Deletions cut 1 base from V and 4 bases from J, with 8 bases between. From germline, CDR1 is SGHRS and CDR2 YFSETQ. The CDR3 spans 14 residues. The CDR3 here is CASSLNTLTGELFF. The CDR3 region has the DNA TGCGCCAGCAGCTTGAACACCCTCACCGGGGAGCTGTTTTTT.

This chain links TRBV25-1 with TRBJ1-5; no clear D. V shed 3 bases and J shed 2 bases, with 5 bases lying between them. CDR1 is MGHDK, CDR2 SYGVNS, per germline. The CDR3 totals 13 residues. The CDR3 reads CASSDWGNQPQHF. The CDR3 DNA is TGTGCCAGCAGTGATTGGGGCAATCAGCCCCAGCATTTT.

The chain recombines TRBV7-3 with TRBJ2-3; either TRBD1 or TRBD2 may fit D (6 bases each). This CDR3 region has 15 residues. The V end was cut by 2 bases, the J end by 2 bases, with 11 bases between. In germline, CDR1 is SGHTA, CDR2 FQGTGA. As DNA, the CDR3 is TGTGCCAGCAGCTTATTTGGGGGGCCCACAGATACGCAGTATTTT. Translated: CASSLFGGPTDTQYF.

In its sample, this clone was seen a few times. This chain uses TRBV14 with TRBJ2-7, with 7 bases matching TRBD2. The ends lost 0 bases at V and 6 bases at J; junction bases unmatched: 8. The CDR3 consists of 15 residues. Germline-derived CDR1 and CDR2 are SGHDN and FVKESK. Here the CDR3 reads CASSQDPAGKAEQYF. As DNA, the CDR3 is TGTGCCAGCAGCCAAGATCCAGCGGGAAAAGCCGAGCAGTACTTC. The whole variable domain, filled in from reference TRBV14 and TRBJ2-7, reads EAGVTQFPSHSVIEKGQTVTLRCDPISGHDNLYWYRRVMGKEIKFLLHFVKESKQDESGMPNNRFLAERTGGTYSTLKVQPAELEDSGVYFCASSQDPAGKAEQYFGPGTRLTVT.

As DNA, the CDR3 is TGTGCCAGCAGCCTAGGACAGGGATCCCAGCCCCAGCATTTT. Amino acids: CASSLGQGSQPQHF. The gene calls are TRBV4-2 and TRBJ1-5; 8 bases align to TRBD1. The junction had 6 bases not matched to a gene; V was cut back by 4 bases and J by 7 bases. The CDR3 extends over 14 amino acids. Germline assignment: CDR1 LGHNA and CDR2 YNFKEQ.

This chain connects TRBV19 to TRBJ1-6; D may be TRBD1 (5 bases). With 7 bases removed from V and 0 bases from J, the gap between germline ends came to 10 bases. The CDR3 is 15 amino acids. Germline CDR1 reads LNHDA; CDR2 reads SQIVND (reference sequence). DNA of the CDR3: TGTGCCAGTACCCTCGACAGCTCCTATAATTCACCCCTCCACTTT. Its translation: CASTLDSSYNSPLHF.